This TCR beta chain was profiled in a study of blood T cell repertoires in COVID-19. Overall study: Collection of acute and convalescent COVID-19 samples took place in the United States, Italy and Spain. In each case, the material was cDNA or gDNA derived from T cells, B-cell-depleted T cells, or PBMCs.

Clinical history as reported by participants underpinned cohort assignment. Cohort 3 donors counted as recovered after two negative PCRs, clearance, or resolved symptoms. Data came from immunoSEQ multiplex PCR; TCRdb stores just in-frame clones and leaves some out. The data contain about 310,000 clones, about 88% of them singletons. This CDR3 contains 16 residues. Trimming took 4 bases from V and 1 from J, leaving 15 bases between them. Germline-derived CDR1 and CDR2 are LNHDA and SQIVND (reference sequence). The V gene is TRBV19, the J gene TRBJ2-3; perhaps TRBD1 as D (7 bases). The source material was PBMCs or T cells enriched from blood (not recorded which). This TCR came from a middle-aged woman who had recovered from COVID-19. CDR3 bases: TGTGCCAGTAGTAGCCAGGGGGGCTGGGGCACAGATACGCAGTATTTT. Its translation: CASSSQGGWGTDTQYF.